Below, 23 T cell receptor beta chains from the same sample are listed, as sequenced in a study of early T cells in non-severe SARS-CoV-2 infection. TCRdb redid the calling of the 5' RACE reads with MiXCR, one entry per CDR3 protein. The repertoire holds approximately 90,000 distinct CDR3 sequences, approximately 12% seen once, with approximately 4% in the top ten. Sequences were derived from whole blood, sampled at baseline. These receptors all stem from an adult who was a healthcare worker with PCR-confirmed SARS-CoV-2 infection or an uninfected control (not recorded which).

Only a few counts were recorded for this clonotype. The V gene is TRBV30, the J gene TRBJ1-2; 7 bases agree with TRBD1. This CDR3 has 15 residues. Germline CDR1 reads GTSNPN; CDR2 reads SVGIG (reference sequence). The trim removed 3 bases at V and 4 bases at J, leaving 11 bases unmatched. DNA of the CDR3: TGTGCCTGGAGCCACCCCGGGACAGAACCCTATGGCTACACCTTC. This translates into CAWSHPGTEPYGYTF.

This chain's CDR3 is CSAQLGRNPTGELFF. The CDR3 DNA follows: TGCAGTGCTCAGCTCGGCAGAAACCCCACCGGGGAGCTGTTTTTT. The chain has TRBV20-1 and TRBJ2-2; D is unclear. V was clipped by 5 bases and J by 4 bases, with 17 bases between them. Germline V CDR1 and CDR2: DFQATT, SNEGSKA (reference sequence). There are 15 residues in the CDR3.

This chain joins TRBV21-1 and TRBJ2-1; TRBD1, the table's D call, lacks a check against the DNA. TRBV21-1 is designated a pseudogene. The CDR3 has 17 residues. CDR3 protein: CASSKDCTGGAWDEQFF. In DNA, the CDR3 is TGTGCCAGCAGCAAAGATTGTACAGGGGGCGCGTGGGATGAGCAGTTCTTC.

In its sample, this clonotype was seen many times. The chain employs TRBV6-1 and TRBJ2-5; D ambiguous. Looked up from germline, CDR1 is MNHNS and CDR2 is SASEGT. Deletions cut 4 bases from V and 1 base from J, with 13 bases between. The length of the CDR3 is 15 residues. CDR3 in amino acids: CASSAFQVFQETQYF. The DNA of the CDR3 is TGTGCCAGCAGTGCCTTTCAGGTCTTCCAAGAGACCCAGTACTTC.

The chain combines TRBV11-2 with TRBJ2-1; D perhaps matches TRBD2 (7 bases). CDR3 length: 15 amino acids. Trimming pared 5 bases from V and 4 bases from J, leaving 15 bases between. The germline V gene has CDR1 SGHAT and CDR2 FQNNGV. CDR3 in amino acids: CASSPWSGTYNEQFF. The DNA for the CDR3 is TGTGCCAGCAGCCCATGGAGCGGGACATACAATGAGCAGTTCTTC.

This clonotype was seen a handful of times. The V gene is TRBV7-9, the J gene TRBJ2-1; TRBD1 matches 7 bases. The V segment lost 1 base and the J segment 7 bases; nucleotides outside the gene matches: 4. The CDR3 is 14 amino acids. Germline V gene data show CDR1 as SEHNR and CDR2 as FQNEAQ (reference sequence). The chain's CDR3 is CASSLEGAGNEQFF. The CDR3 DNA reads TGTGCCAGCAGCTTAGAGGGGGCCGGGAATGAGCAGTTCTTC.

V is TRBV6-6 and J is TRBJ1-4; perhaps TRBD1 as D (6 bases). CDR3 size: 18 residues. Trimming cost V 0 bases and J 8 bases, with 22 bases left between them. Germline CDR1 reads MNHNY; CDR2 reads SVGAGI (reference sequence). The CDR3 region has the DNA TGTGCCAGCAGTTACTCACGGGACACCCTAACGACGGGGGAAAAACTGTTTTTT. Translating it yields CASSYSRDTLTTGEKLFF.

The chain links TRBV5-1 to TRBJ2-5; D perhaps matches TRBD1 (7 bases). CDR1 and CDR2 from the germline V gene are SGHRS and YFSETQ. The CDR3 totals 15 residues. Trimming took 2 bases from V and 5 from J, leaving 16 bases between them. The CDR3 DNA reads TGCGCCAGCAGCTTTGTTGGAGGGGGCGTGGAGACCCAGTACTTC. It translates to CASSFVGGGVETQYF. The variable domain in full, with the rest retrieved from reference TRBV5-1 and TRBJ2-5, is KAGVTQTPRYLIKTRGQQVTLSCSPISGHRSVSWYQQTPGQGLQFLFEYFSETQRNKGNFPGRFSGRQFSNSRSEMNVSTLELGDSALYLCASSFVGGGVETQYFGPGTRLLVL.

The J gene is TRBJ2-5, the V gene TRBV12-5, with 8 nucleotides matching TRBD1. Trimming cost V 4 bases and J 3 bases; bases outside gene matches: 10. Germline CDR1 LGHNT, CDR2 FRNRAP. The CDR3 contains 16 residues. Here the CDR3 DNA reads TGTGCTAGTGGTTCGGGCGACAGGGGAGTTGAAGAGACCCAGTACTTC. It specifies CASGSGDRGVEETQYF.

This clonotype showed up many times. The J gene is TRBJ2-7, the V gene TRBV10-3; D perhaps matches TRBD2 (5 bases). This CDR3 has 13 amino acids. V was trimmed by 6 bases and J by 5 bases, leaving 14 bases between them. Germline V gene data show CDR1 as ENHRY and CDR2 as SYGVKD. The CDR3 sequence: CAISQDDYHEQYF. The CDR3 DNA reads TGTGCCATCAGCCAAGACGACTACCACGAGCAGTACTTC.

This clonotype was counted only a few times. The chain has TRBV5-1 and TRBJ2-7; TRBD1 matches at 8 bases. Germline values: CDR1 SGHRS, CDR2 YFSETQ. With V trimmed by 4 bases and J by 1 base, 10 bases remained unmatched. The CDR3 is made up of 16 amino acids. This CDR3 is CASSGPRTGMSYEQYF. The CDR3, as DNA: TGCGCCAGCAGCGGGCCCAGGACAGGGATGTCCTACGAGCAGTACTTC.

Only a few counts were recorded for this clonotype. This chain uses TRBV5-1 with TRBJ1-2; D is undetermined. Looked up from germline, CDR1 is SGHRS and CDR2 is YFSETQ. Trimming removed 0 bases from V and 5 bases from J, with 8 bases in between. The CDR3 sequence is 13 residues long. This chain's CDR3 is CASSLGTVYGYTF. As DNA, the CDR3 is TGCGCCAGCAGCTTGGGGACGGTATATGGCTACACCTTC.

This clonotype was counted only a few times. This rearrangement joins TRBV19 to TRBJ2-7; the D gene could be TRBD1 or TRBD2 (5 bases each). Germline V lookup: CDR1 LNHDA, CDR2 SQIVND (reference sequence). V was pared by 4 bases and J by 4 bases, with 14 bases between. The CDR3 loop spans 14 amino acids. CDR3 in DNA: TGTGCCAGTAGTAGAACCGGGACCCTATACGAGCAGTACTTC. Amino acid sequence: CASSRTGTLYEQYF.

This clonotype was counted ten times or more. The genes are TRBV18 and TRBJ2-3; no reliable D call. The V end lost 3 bases, the J end lost 0 bases, and 16 bases lay between the germline ends. Germline V gives CDR1 KGHSH, CDR2 LQKENI. The CDR3 consists of 17 residues. CDR3: CASSPVPAETSTDTQYF. CDR3 bases: TGTGCCAGCTCACCGGTTCCGGCAGAAACTAGCACAGATACGCAGTATTTT. Combining the CDR3 with reference TRBV18 and TRBJ2-3 gives the whole variable domain NAGVMQNPRHLVRRRGQEARLRCSPMKGHSHVYWYRQLPEEGLKFMVYLQKENIIDESGMPKERFSAEFPKEGPSILRIQQVVRGDSAAYFCASSPVPAETSTDTQYFGPGTRLTVL.

Only a few counts were recorded for this clonotype. The chain recombines TRBV15 with TRBJ2-7; 10 bases map to TRBD2. The CDR3 covers 15 residues. The germline gives CDR1 LNHNV, CDR2 YYDKDF (reference sequence). Losses at the gene ends were 0 bases for V and 7 bases for J; bases not matched to a gene: 6. The CDR3 loop is CATSRDRGLAKEQYF. DNA of the CDR3: TGTGCCACCAGCAGAGACCGGGGACTAGCGAAAGAGCAGTACTTC.

The chain combines TRBV11-1 with TRBJ1-1; no reliable D call. V was trimmed by 3 bases and J by 7 bases, leaving 15 bases between them. CDR3 length: 14 residues. Germline CDR1 SGHAT, CDR2 FQDESV (reference sequence). The CDR3 coding sequence is TGTGCCAGCAGCTTCGAGGATTCGCGAAATGAAGCTTTCTTT. Amino acids: CASSFEDSRNEAFF.

There are a few counts of this clonotype. This chain links TRBV12-3 or TRBV12-4 with TRBJ2-1; 10 nucleotides line up with TRBD2. This CDR3 contains 15 residues. J was trimmed by 6 bases and V by 6 bases; bases with no gene match: 8. The CDR3 nucleotides read TGTGCCAGCAGCCCGGGACCTAGCGGGGGCAATGAGCAGTTCTTC. Its protein is CASSPGPSGGNEQFF.

This clonotype was seen repeatedly, ten times or more. The V and J genes are TRBV10-2 and TRBJ1-2; D remains unclear. V gave up 7 bases and J gave up 4 bases, with 13 bases separating them. The CDR3 has 13 residues. CDR1 is WSHSY, CDR2 SAAADI, per germline. CDR3 loop: CASTREPAYGYTF. CDR3 coding DNA: TGCGCCAGCACCCGGGAGCCTGCCTATGGCTACACCTTC.

The chain couples TRBV27 to TRBJ1-1, with 7 bases fitting TRBD1. The V gene's germline CDR1 is MNHEY and CDR2 SMNVEV (reference sequence). CDR3 length: 14 amino acids. Trimming removed 6 bases from V and 0 bases from J; junction bases left unmatched: 4. CDR3 coding DNA: TGTGCCAGCAGGCAGGGACAGATGAACACTGAAGCTTTCTTT. It is translated as CASRQGQMNTEAFF.

This rearrangement joins TRBV29-1 to TRBJ2-4; D may be TRBD1 (5 bases). The CDR3 covers 14 residues. V lost 5 bases and J lost 0, with 11 bases in between. CDR1 and CDR2 (germline): SQVTM, ANQGSEA. For the CDR3, the DNA is TGCAGCGTTCGGACAACTCTAGCCAAAAACATTCAGTACTTC. Its protein product is CSVRTTLAKNIQYF.

The chain uses TRBV29-1 and TRBJ2-2, with a possible D match to TRBD2 (5 bases). The CDR3 totals 13 residues. CDR1 is SQVTM, CDR2 ANQGSEA, per germline. The V gene lost 3 bases and the J gene lost 3 bases, with 8 bases spanning the gap. Here the CDR3 DNA reads TGCAGCGTTGACTCGGGATACACCGGGGAGCTGTTTTTT. Residues: CSVDSGYTGELFF.

This clonotype was counted a few times. The chain recombines TRBV29-1 with TRBJ2-7; TRBD1 is a possible D gene (5 bases). Trimming left V 3 bases short and J 0 bases short, with 15 bases between. Germline V gene lookup returns CDR1 SQVTM and CDR2 ANQGSEA. This CDR3 is 15 amino acids long. The CDR3 is CSVEAGNHPSYEQYF. For the CDR3, the DNA is TGCAGCGTTGAGGCAGGGAACCATCCCTCCTACGAGCAGTACTTC.

This clonotype was detected only a few times. The CDR3 loop reads CASSYEGDQPQHF. The CDR3 DNA reads TGCGCCAGCAGCTATGAAGGGGATCAGCCCCAGCATTTT. The V call is TRBV5-1, the J call TRBJ1-5; TRBD1 might be the D (5 bases). Germline CDR1 reads SGHRS; CDR2 reads YFSETQ. Trimming pared 3 bases from V and 5 bases from J, leaving 9 bases between. The CDR3 loop spans 13 amino acids.